Shown below are 14 T cell receptor beta chains from a single sample sequenced in a study of shared clonotypes between healthy human individuals. Sequencing used immunoSEQ multiplex PCR; TCRdb keeps in-frame clones, though not all of them. The repertoire holds some 1,900,000 clones, with about 95% as singletons. Naive-designated CD8 cells lacked CD45RO, were positively enriched for CCR7, and omitted terminally differentiated effector memory CD45RA+ cells. Sequencing was carried out using naive CD8+ T cells sorted from blood. Source of these receptors: a man between 18 and 35 years old in good health.

The chain is built from TRBV7-6 and TRBJ1-2; perhaps TRBD1 as D (6 bases). The CDR3 loop spans 15 amino acids. In germline, CDR1 is SGHVS, CDR2 FNYEAQ. Trimming removed 4 bases at V and 4 bases at J, with 16 bases between. The CDR3 sequence: CASSSLGQSLYGYTF. CDR3 DNA: TGTGCCAGCAGCTCCCTCGGACAGAGCCTCTATGGCTACACCTTC. The full variable domain, in which reference TRBV7-6 and TRBJ1-2 provide the parts outside the CDR3, is GAGVSQSPRYKVTKRGQDVALRCDPISGHVSLYWYRQALGQGPEFLTYFNYEAQQDKSGLPNDRFSAERPEGSISTLTIQRTEQRDSAMYRCASSSLGQSLYGYTFGSGTRLTVV.

This chain links TRBV4-3 with TRBJ2-7; a weak D match, TRBD1 (6 bases). V was pared by 0 bases and J by 2 bases, with 11 bases between. Germline assignment: CDR1 LGHNA and CDR2 YSLEER. The CDR3 sequence is 15 residues long. CDR3 amino acids: CASSQERDIPYEQYF. The CDR3 nucleotides are TGCGCCAGCAGCCAAGAAAGGGACATCCCCTACGAGCAGTACTTC.

This chain joins TRBV6-5 and TRBJ2-1, with D possibly TRBD2 on 5 matching bases. CDR3 size: 14 residues. Germline CDR1 and CDR2: MNHEY and SVGAGI. Between the trimmed V and J ends, which lost 5 bases and 0 bases, there was a span of 8 bases. In nucleotides, the CDR3 is TGTGCCAGCAGTATCGGGGTCTCCTACAATGAGCAGTTCTTC. It encodes CASSIGVSYNEQFF.

The chain links TRBV4-3 to TRBJ2-5; 8 bases line up with TRBD1. Germline CDR1 reads LGHNA; CDR2 reads YSLEER. CDR3 size: 17 residues. Losses at the gene ends were 0 bases for V and 5 bases for J; bases not matched to a gene: 11. DNA of the CDR3: TGCGCCAGCAGCCAAGATTTGGCAGGGGGCGAAGGGGAGACCCAGTACTTC. Residues: CASSQDLAGGEGETQYF.

The chain employs TRBV5-6 and TRBJ2-7; D is unresolved. The germline V gene encodes CDR1 SGHDT and CDR2 YYEEEE. Trimming removed 4 bases at V and 7 bases at J, with 15 bases between. This CDR3 spans 13 amino acids. The CDR3 DNA follows: TGTGCCAGCAGCCTAGGAAGTACGGTGGAGCAGTACTTC. This gives the protein CASSLGSTVEQYF. Full variable domain (missing parts from reference TRBV5-6 and TRBJ2-7): DAGVTQSPTHLIKTRGQQVTLRCSPKSGHDTVSWYQQALGQGPQFIFQYYEEEERQRGNFPDRFSGHQFPNYSSELNVNALLLGDSALYLCASSLGSTVEQYFGPGTRLTVT.

Points on this clone: The junction does not match germline at one end; this may be a read error. Within the sample, other DNA sequences also encode this same CDR3. The V and J genes are TRBV29-1 and TRBJ2-6; 7 bases fit TRBD1. Germline CDR1 and CDR2: SQVTM and ANQGSEA. The CDR3 spans 14 residues. The CDR3 reads CSVEDRAGANVLTF. The CDR3 DNA follows: TGCAGCGTGGAAGACAGGGCTGGGGCCAACGTCCTGACTTTC.

The chain is built from TRBV7-9 and TRBJ2-7, with 7 bases fitting TRBD2. This CDR3 is built from 14 residues. Germline V gene data show CDR1 as SEHNR and CDR2 as FQNEAQ (reference sequence). The V and J ends lost 0 bases and 5 bases, in that order; junction bases with no gene match: 4. The CDR3 loop reads CASSLAGGPHEQYF. CDR3 DNA: TGTGCCAGCAGCTTAGCGGGAGGGCCGCACGAGCAGTACTTC.

Details on this clone: This CDR3 is also generated by other DNA sequences in the sample. This chain links TRBV27 with TRBJ2-5, with 13 positions matching TRBD2. CDR3 length: 15 residues. V lost 5 bases to trimming and J lost 4 bases; unmatched junction nucleotides: 4. CDR1 and CDR2 from the germline V gene are MNHEY and SMNVEV (reference sequence). The CDR3 region has the DNA TGTGCCAGCAGTCCTAGGACTAGCGGGGGAGAGACCCAGTACTTC. Translation gives CASSPRTSGGETQYF.

Note on this clone: At one end, the junction sequence differs from germline, possibly due to a read error. This chain uses TRBV13 with TRBJ2-1, with TRBD1 identical over 8 bases. The germline V gene encodes CDR1 PRHDT and CDR2 FYEKMQ (reference sequence). The CDR3 extends over 15 amino acids. The CDR3 region has the DNA TGTGCCAGCAGCCTAGGGGACAGGCAGGACAATGAGCAGTTCTTC. As protein: CASSLGDRQDNEQFF.

This chain links TRBV21-1 with TRBJ1-2; TRBD1 is the table's D call and was not checked against the DNA. TRBV21-1 is a pseudogene segment. This CDR3 has 12 residues. CDR3 nucleotides: TGTGCCACCCCAGTCAGGGACTATGGCTACACCTTC. As protein: CATPVRDYGYTF.

The J gene is TRBJ1-1, the V gene TRBV9, with D perhaps matching TRBD1 (5 bases). CDR3 length equals 15 residues. The V gene lost 3 bases and the J gene lost 7 bases, with 19 bases spanning the gap. Germline values: CDR1 SGDLS, CDR2 YYNGEE. CDR3 region: CASSGPPTGTGEAFF. The CDR3, as DNA: TGTGCCAGCAGCGGGCCCCCAACTGGGACGGGTGAAGCTTTCTTT.

This chain uses TRBV10-2 with TRBJ2-7, with D hard to call. The germline gives CDR1 WSHSY, CDR2 SAAADI. The V gene lost 0 bases and the J gene lost 2 bases, with 11 bases spanning the gap. The CDR3 has 15 amino acids. Written as DNA, the CDR3 is TGCGCCAGCAGTGAGTCAGGGCAGTCCCCCTACGAGCAGTACTTC. This sequence encodes CASSESGQSPYEQYF.

The chain couples TRBV11-2 to TRBJ2-1; D remains ambiguous. V was clipped by 3 bases and J by 4 bases, with 16 bases between them. The germline gives CDR1 SGHAT, CDR2 FQNNGV. The CDR3 is 16 residues long. This CDR3 is CASSFSSLTVYNEQFF. CDR3 nucleotides: TGTGCCAGCAGCTTCTCATCTCTCACGGTTTACAATGAGCAGTTCTTC.

This clone was counted between two and nine times. The gene calls are TRBV19 and TRBJ1-2, with D unresolved. In germline, CDR1 is LNHDA, CDR2 SQIVND (reference sequence). The V end was cut by 6 bases, the J end by 3 bases, with 14 bases between. This CDR3 has 14 amino acids. As DNA, the CDR3 is TGTGCCAGTAGGGAATGGGGAAATGACTATGGCTACACCTTC. Protein: CASREWGNDYGYTF.